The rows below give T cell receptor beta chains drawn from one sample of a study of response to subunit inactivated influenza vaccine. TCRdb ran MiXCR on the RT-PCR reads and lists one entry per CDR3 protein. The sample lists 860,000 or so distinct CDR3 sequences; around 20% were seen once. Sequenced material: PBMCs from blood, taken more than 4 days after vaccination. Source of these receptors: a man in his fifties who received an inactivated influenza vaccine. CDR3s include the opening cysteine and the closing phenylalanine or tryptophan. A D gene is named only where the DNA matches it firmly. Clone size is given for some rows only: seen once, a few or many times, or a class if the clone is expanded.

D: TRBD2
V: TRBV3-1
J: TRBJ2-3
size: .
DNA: TGTGCCAGCAGCCAAGTTAGCGGGAGTAGCACAGATACGCAGTATTTT
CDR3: CASSQVSGSSTDTQYF

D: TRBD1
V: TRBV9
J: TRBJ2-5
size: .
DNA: TGTGCCAGCAGCGCCGGACAGGGAGAGACCCAGTACTTC
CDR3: CASSAGQGETQYF

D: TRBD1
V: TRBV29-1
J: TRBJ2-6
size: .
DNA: TGCAGCGTTGCCGGGACAGGGGCCTCTGGGGCCAACGTCCTGACTTTC
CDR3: CSVAGTGASGANVLTF

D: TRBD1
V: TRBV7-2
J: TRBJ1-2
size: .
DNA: TGTGCCAGCAGCTTAGTAGCGGGACAGTACTATGGCTACACCTTC
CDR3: CASSLVAGQYYGYTF

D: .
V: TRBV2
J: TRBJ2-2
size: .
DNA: TGTGCCAGCAGTGATGAGGGCCCCGGGGAGCTGTTTTTT
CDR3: CASSDEGPGELFF

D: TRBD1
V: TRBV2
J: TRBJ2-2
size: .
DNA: TGTGCCAGCAGACGCGACAGGGTGAGGAACACCGGGGAGCTGTTTTTT
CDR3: CASRRDRVRNTGELFF

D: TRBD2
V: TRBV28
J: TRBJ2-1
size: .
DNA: TGTGCCAGCAGTTATCCGTCAGCGGGAGTAGGCGTTGAGCAGTTCTTC
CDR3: CASSYPSAGVGVEQFF

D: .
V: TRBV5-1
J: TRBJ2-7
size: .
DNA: TGCGCCAGCAGCCCCGGGCCCGAGGGCTACGAGCAGTACTTC
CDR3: CASSPGPEGYEQYF

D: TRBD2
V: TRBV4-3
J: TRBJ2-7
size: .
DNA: TGCGCCAGCAGCCAAAAAGGCCCGGGACTACTAACCTACGAGCAGTACTTC
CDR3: CASSQKGPGLLTYEQYF

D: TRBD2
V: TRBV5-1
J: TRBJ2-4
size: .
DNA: TGCGCCAGCAGCTCGCAGGGACTATCTGGGAGAGGTATTCAGTACTTC
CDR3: CASSSQGLSGRGIQYF

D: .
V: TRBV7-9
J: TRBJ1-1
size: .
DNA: TGTGCCAGCACCATGGGGAACACTGAAGCTTTCTTT
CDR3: CASTMGNTEAFF

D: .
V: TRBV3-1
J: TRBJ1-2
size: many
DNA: TGTGCCAGCAGCCTAGACCCCACAGGCGACTACACCTTC
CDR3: CASSLDPTGDYTF

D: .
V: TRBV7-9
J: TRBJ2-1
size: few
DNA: TGTGCCGCGGGGGCGGAACGAAGCTCCTACAATGAGCAGTTCTTC
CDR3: CAAGAERSSYNEQFF

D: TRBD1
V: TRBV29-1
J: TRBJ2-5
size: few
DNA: TGCAGCGTTGGGGCGAGGGGACAGGTAATCCAAGAGACCCAGTACTTC
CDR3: CSVGARGQVIQETQYF

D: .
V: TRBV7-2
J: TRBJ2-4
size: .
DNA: TGTGCCAGCAGCTTAGATGGGGCAGGGAGGAACATTCAGTACTTC
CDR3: CASSLDGAGRNIQYF

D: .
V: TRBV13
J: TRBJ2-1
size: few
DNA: TGTGCCAGCAGCCCTGGAGGGCCAATTAATGAGCAGTTCTTC
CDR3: CASSPGGPINEQFF

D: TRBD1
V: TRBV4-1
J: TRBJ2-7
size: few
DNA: TGCGCCAGCAGCCATGCCGGGACAGGGGCCTACGAGCAGTACTTC
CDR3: CASSHAGTGAYEQYF

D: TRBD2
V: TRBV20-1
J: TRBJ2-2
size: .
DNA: TGCAGTGCTAGCGGGGGGGGCCCCGGGGAGCTGTTTTTT
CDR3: CSASGGGPGELFF

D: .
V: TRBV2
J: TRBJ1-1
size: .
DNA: TGTGCCAGCAGGCGTGTCCTCACGAACACTGAAGCTTTCTTT
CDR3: CASRRVLTNTEAFF

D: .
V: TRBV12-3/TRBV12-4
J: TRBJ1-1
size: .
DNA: TGTGCCAGCAGCCCCGAAGGGCCACGAACTGAAGCTTTCTTT
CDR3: CASSPEGPRTEAFF

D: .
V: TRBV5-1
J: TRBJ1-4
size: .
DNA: TGCGCCAGCAGAACCTGGTCAGGGCGAGGAACTAATGAAAAACTGTTTTTT
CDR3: CASRTWSGRGTNEKLFF

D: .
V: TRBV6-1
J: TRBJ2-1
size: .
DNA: TGTGCCAGCAGTCGACTGACTAGGGGACCCTACAATGAGCAGTTCTTC
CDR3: CASSRLTRGPYNEQFF

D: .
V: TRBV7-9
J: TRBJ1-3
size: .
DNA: TGTGCCAGCAGCGAATCCGACACCATATATTTT
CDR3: CASSESDTIYF

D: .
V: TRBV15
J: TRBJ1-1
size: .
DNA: TGTGCCACCAGCAGCCGGGCAGGGGTGAACACTGAAGCTTTCTTT
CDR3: CATSSRAGVNTEAFF

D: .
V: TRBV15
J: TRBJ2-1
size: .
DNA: TGTGCCACCCAAACGGGCTCCTACAATGAGCAGTTCTTC
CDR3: CATQTGSYNEQFF

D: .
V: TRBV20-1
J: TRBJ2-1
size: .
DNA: TGCAGTGCTAGCGGTTCACGGAGGAGCTCCTACAATGAGCAGTTCTTC
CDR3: CSASGSRRSSYNEQFF

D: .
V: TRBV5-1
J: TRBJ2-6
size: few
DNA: TGCGCCAGCAGCTTGGTGCTGTCCCGGAGCTCTGGGGCCAACGTCCTGACTTTC
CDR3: CASSLVLSRSSGANVLTF

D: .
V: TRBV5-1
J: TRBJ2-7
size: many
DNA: TGCGCCAGCCGCCGGGACGGGACCTACGAGCAGTACTTC
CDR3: CASRRDGTYEQYF

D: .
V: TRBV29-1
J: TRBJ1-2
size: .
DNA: TGCAGCGTTGAAGTTTCAGGGATAGGTGGCTACACCTTC
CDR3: CSVEVSGIGGYTF

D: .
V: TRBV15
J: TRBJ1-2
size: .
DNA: TGTGCCACCAGCAGAGAGTCGAATCCTAACTATGGCTACACCTTC
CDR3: CATSRESNPNYGYTF

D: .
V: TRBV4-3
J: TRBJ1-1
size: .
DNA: TGCGCCAGCAGCCAAGATCCGGTGTTGAACACTGAAGCTTTCTTT
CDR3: CASSQDPVLNTEAFF

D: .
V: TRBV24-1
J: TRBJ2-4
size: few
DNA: TGTGCCACACATACCGGGCCCAAAAACATTCAGTACTTC
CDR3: CATHTGPKNIQYF

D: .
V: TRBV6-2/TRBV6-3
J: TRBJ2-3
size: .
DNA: TGTGCCAGCAGTTACCCCAAGGCCCTCCGCACAGATACGCAGTATTTT
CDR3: CASSYPKALRTDTQYF

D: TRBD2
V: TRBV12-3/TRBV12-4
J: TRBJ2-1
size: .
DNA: TGTGCCAGCACCAAACCGTGGACTAGCGGGAGGGAAGATGAGCAGTTCTTC
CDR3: CASTKPWTSGREDEQFF

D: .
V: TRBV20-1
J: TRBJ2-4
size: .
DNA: TGCAGTGCTAGAGGCCTGTACGGGACAAGAAAAAACATTCAGTACTTC
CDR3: CSARGLYGTRKNIQYF

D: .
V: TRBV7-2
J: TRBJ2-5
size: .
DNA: TGTGCCAGCAGCTATGGCGTTGAAGAGACCCAGTACTTC
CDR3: CASSYGVEETQYF

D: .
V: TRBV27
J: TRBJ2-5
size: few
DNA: TGTGCCAGCAGTTTATACACCACCAATCGAGAGACCCAGTACTTC
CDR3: CASSLYTTNRETQYF

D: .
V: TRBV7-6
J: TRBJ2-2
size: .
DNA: TGTGCCAGCAGCCCCGAGGGGGACTGGCGAGACACCGGGGAGCTGTTTTTT
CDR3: CASSPEGDWRDTGELFF

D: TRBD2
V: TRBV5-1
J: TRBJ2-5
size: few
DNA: TGCGCCAGCAGCTTGGGGACTAGCGGCAAGACCCAGTACTTC
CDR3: CASSLGTSGKTQYF

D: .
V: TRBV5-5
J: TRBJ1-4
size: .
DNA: TGTGCCAGCAGCTCCATCGCCCGGGGTTTTAATGAAAAACTGTTTTTT
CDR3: CASSSIARGFNEKLFF

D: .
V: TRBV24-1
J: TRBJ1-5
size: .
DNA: TGTGCCACCAGTCTGGCAGGGAATCAGCCCCAGCATTTT
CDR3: CATSLAGNQPQHF

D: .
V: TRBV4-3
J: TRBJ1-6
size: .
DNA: TGCGCCAGCAAGGCGCCAGGCTCACCCCTCCACTTT
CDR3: CASKAPGSPLHF

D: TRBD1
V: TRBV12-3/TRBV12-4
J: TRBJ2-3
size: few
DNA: TGTGCCAGCAGCCGTATCTCAGGGGGAAACACAGATACGCAGTATTTT
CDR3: CASSRISGGNTDTQYF

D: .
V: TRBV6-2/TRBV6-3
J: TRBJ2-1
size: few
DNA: TGTGCCAGCCTTGGAGGTTACAATGAGCAGTTCTTC
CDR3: CASLGGYNEQFF

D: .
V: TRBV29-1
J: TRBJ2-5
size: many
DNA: TGCAGCGTTCAAGGACCGCTGACCCAGTACTTC
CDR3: CSVQGPLTQYF

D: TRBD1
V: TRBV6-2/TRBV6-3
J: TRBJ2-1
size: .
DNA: TGTGCCACCACTTCCGGGACAGGGGAATTCAAACCGCGATGGGAGCAGTTCTTC
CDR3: CATTSGTGEFKPRWEQFF

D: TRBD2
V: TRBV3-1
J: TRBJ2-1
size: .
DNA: TGTGCCAGCAGCCACACGTTACTAGCGGGACGTTCGCAGTTCTTC
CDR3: CASSHTLLAGRSQFF

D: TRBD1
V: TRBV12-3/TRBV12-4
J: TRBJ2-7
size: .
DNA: TGTGCCAGCAGCTCTAACCAGGGACAGGGGGCCGTCTGCTACGAGCAGTACTTC
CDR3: CASSSNQGQGAVCYEQYF

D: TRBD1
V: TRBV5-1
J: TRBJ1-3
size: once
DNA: TGCGCCAGCAGCTTGGGGAGAGGGGGCGATCGAAGGAACACCATATATTTT
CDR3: CASSLGRGGDRRNTIYF

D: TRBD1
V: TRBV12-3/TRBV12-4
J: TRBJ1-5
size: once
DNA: TGTGCCAGCAGTTTCGCAGGGGGTGCGGATCAGCCCCAGCATTTT
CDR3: CASSFAGGADQPQHF

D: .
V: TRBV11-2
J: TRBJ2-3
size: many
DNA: TGTGCCAGCAGAACGACAGATACGCAGTATTTT
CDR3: CASRTTDTQYF